Shown below are 18 T cell receptor beta chains from a single sample sequenced in a study of human CD8 memory T cell subsets (dated by TCRdb to the early 2020s). A Human TCR Profiling Kit was used to prepare UMI-labeled 5' RACE TCRbeta libraries. After reprocessing by TCRdb, each CDR3 protein sequence is one entry, and no DNA is given. The sample's records list about 5,500 distinct CDR3 sequences. Around a sixth of the sample is in the top ten clones. Material: CD8+ T cells from PBMCs. These TCRs come from a human donor in good health.

The rearrangement links TRBV19 to TRBJ2-1. Germline values: CDR1 LNHDA, CDR2 SQIVND (reference sequence). This CDR3 has 14 residues. This CDR3 reads CASSADGSYNEQFF.

The J gene is TRBJ2-3, the V gene TRBV29-1; as DNA is missing, the TRBD2 call by TCRdb cannot be tested. The germline CDR1 and CDR2 sequences are SQVTM and ANQGSEA. This CDR3 has 14 residues. Here the CDR3 reads CSTDEGIALDTQYF.

Measured by frequency, this clonotype is large. The chain couples TRBV12-3 or TRBV12-4 to TRBJ1-2; absent DNA, TCRdb's TRBD1 call cannot be checked. The CDR3 runs 15 residues. The CDR3 spells CASSLPADRMNGYTF.

CDR3 sequence: CASSPRQGQPQHF. The chain links TRBV19 to TRBJ1-5; TCRdb names TRBD1, which stays unverified in the absence of DNA. CDR3 length equals 13 residues. Germline-derived CDR1 and CDR2 are LNHDA and SQIVND (reference sequence).

Its frequency marks this clonotype as medium-sized. The genes are TRBV6-5 and TRBJ2-7; the TCRdb call, TRBD1, lacks DNA for checking. Germline V lookup: CDR1 MNHEY, CDR2 SVGAGI. The CDR3 totals 15 residues. The CDR3 here is CASSGMWGSGYEQYF.

This clonotype registers medium-sized (0.01 to 0.1%) by frequency. The chain employs TRBV29-1 and TRBJ1-3; TCRdb outputs TRBD1, but without DNA this stays unchecked. Germline V gene data show CDR1 as SQVTM and CDR2 as ANQGSEA. CDR3 length: 14 residues. The chain's CDR3 is CSVERVPSGNTIYF.

The V and J genes are TRBV12-2 and TRBJ2-3; no DNA is available, so the TRBD2 call from TCRdb remains unchecked. TRBV12-2 is tagged as a pseudogene. CDR3 length: 16 amino acids. CDR3 amino acids: CASRLEGGRNPDTQYF.

The gene calls are TRBV20-1 and TRBJ2-5; TCRdb designates TRBD1, a call that cannot be tested without DNA. Germline CDR1 DFQATT, CDR2 SNEGSKA (reference sequence). This CDR3 is 13 amino acids long. The CDR3 sequence: CSARATGQETQYF.

The chain combines TRBV20-1 with TRBJ1-6. There are 15 residues in the CDR3. The germline gives CDR1 DFQATT, CDR2 SNEGSKA (reference sequence). The CDR3 loop reads CSAHPRATYNSPLHF.

The chain carries TRBV28 and TRBJ2-1; TCRdb designates TRBD2, a call that cannot be tested without DNA. The germline CDR1 and CDR2 sequences are MDHEN and SYDVKM. The CDR3 contains 15 residues. CDR3 region: CASRLIRAGADEQFF.

V and J are TRBV27 and TRBJ2-2; the D gene TCRdb calls, TRBD2, cannot be checked with no DNA. The CDR3 totals 13 residues. CDR1 is MNHEY and CDR2 is SMNVEV in the germline V gene (reference sequence). CDR3 in amino acids: CASSLGRSGELFF.

V usage is TRBV18 and J usage is TRBJ1-2. CDR3 length: 13 residues. Per the germline V gene, CDR1 is KGHSH and CDR2 is LQKENI. This CDR3 reads CASSPGTSGGYTF.

CDR3 loop: CASSLSGPRYNEQFF. The chain recombines TRBV27 with TRBJ2-1. Per germline, CDR1 MNHEY and CDR2 SMNVEV (reference sequence). The CDR3 sequence is 15 residues long.

By frequency, this clonotype registers medium-sized. This chain uses TRBV24-1 with TRBJ2-1; the D gene TCRdb calls, TRBD2, cannot be checked with no DNA. The germline V gene has CDR1 KGHDR and CDR2 SFDVKD. The CDR3 covers 16 residues. The CDR3: CATSELLPTSVNEQFF.

The V gene is TRBV13, the J gene TRBJ2-1; checking the TCRdb D call of TRBD1 is not possible without DNA. Germline CDR1 and CDR2: PRHDT and FYEKMQ (reference sequence). This CDR3 has 18 amino acids. The CDR3 sequence is CASSPRKTGQGAYNEQFF.

The chain couples TRBV7-9 to TRBJ1-1. Looked up from germline, CDR1 is SEHNR and CDR2 is FQNEAQ (reference sequence). The CDR3 loop spans 11 amino acids. The CDR3 region is CASSADGEAFF.

The J gene is TRBJ1-3, the V gene TRBV4-1. The CDR3 has 12 residues. Germline V lookup: CDR1 MGHRA, CDR2 YSYEKL. CDR3 sequence reads: CASSRGGDTIYF.

The V and J genes are TRBV5-1 and TRBJ2-7; TCRdb's assignment of TRBD2 cannot be checked, as there is no DNA. CDR1 and CDR2 (germline): SGHRS, YFSETQ. The CDR3 spans 19 residues. The CDR3: CASSLVLDGGLAGFYEQYF.